This T cell receptor (beta chain) was sequenced in a study of cytomegalovirus exposure and HLA in healthy donors. Overall study context: Membership in the Caucasian-associated ancestry cluster was found for around 81% of 300 to 500 genotyped donors.

In the PCR, 60 Vbeta and 13 Jbeta primers were used. Using immunoSEQ multiplex PCR, the repertoire was profiled, and TCRdb retains in-frame clones only, with some absent. The sample lists around 90,000 clones, around 80% occurring once. As concerns this clone: Its matching antigen is unknown.

Germline values: CDR1 SGHNT, CDR2 YYREEE (reference sequence). This CDR3 has 13 residues. With V trimmed by 4 bases and J by 6 bases, 4 bases remained unmatched. Broader study findings: HLA restriction was apparent for most CMV-associated TCR beta chains in a later analysis.

Input material: PBMCs. The rearrangement uses TRBV5-4 and TRBJ1-5; 7 bases match TRBD1. This TCR derives from a man aged 30-40 years in good health and CMV-seronegative. The CDR3 loop reads CASSLDRSQPQHF. For the CDR3, the DNA is TGTGCCAGCAGCCTGGACAGGAGTCAGCCCCAGCATTTT.